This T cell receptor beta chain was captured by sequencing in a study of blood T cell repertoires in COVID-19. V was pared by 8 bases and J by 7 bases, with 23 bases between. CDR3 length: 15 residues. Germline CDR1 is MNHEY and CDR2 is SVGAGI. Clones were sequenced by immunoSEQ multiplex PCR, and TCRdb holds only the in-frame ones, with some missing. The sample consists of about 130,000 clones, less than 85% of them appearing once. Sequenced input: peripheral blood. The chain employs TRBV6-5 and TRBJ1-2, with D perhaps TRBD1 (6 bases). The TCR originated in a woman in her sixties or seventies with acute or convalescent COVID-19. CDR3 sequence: CASAGQNGGRRGYTF. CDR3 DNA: TGTGCCAGCGCCGGACAGAACGGTGGTCGGCGTGGCTACACCTTC.